This TCR beta chain was captured in a study of blood T cell repertoires in COVID-19. Study context: Acute and convalescent COVID-19 specimens originated in the United States, Italy and Spain.

Original processing notes: Estimation of nucleated cell counts relied on the amplification of reference gene primers. This table comes from immunoSEQ multiplex PCR, and its TCRdb copy is limited to in-frame clones, with some not included. V and J calls and clone size follow that table, whereas D and trimming were derived from the DNA. Of roughly 70,000 clones in the sample, roughly 89% were seen once. Germline V gene sequence: CDR1 MDHEN, CDR2 SYDVKM. There are 12 residues in the CDR3. V was cut by 5 bases and J by 11 bases, with 16 bases left in between. This sequence was found in a woman of 80 years or more with acute or convalescent COVID-19. The material sequenced was peripheral blood. This chain connects TRBV28 to TRBJ2-7; D possibly corresponds to TRBD1 (6 bases). In nucleotides, the CDR3 is TGTGCCAGCAGTCCCGGGACACCTAGGGAGTACTTC. This sequence encodes CASSPGTPREYF. The entire variable domain, with the rest obtained from reference TRBV28 and TRBJ2-7, is as follows: DVKVTQSSRYLVKRTGEKVFLECVQDMDHENMFWYRQDPGLGLRLIYFSYDVKMKEKGDIPEGYSVSREKKERFSLILESASTNQTSMYLCASSPGTPREYFGPGTRLTVT.